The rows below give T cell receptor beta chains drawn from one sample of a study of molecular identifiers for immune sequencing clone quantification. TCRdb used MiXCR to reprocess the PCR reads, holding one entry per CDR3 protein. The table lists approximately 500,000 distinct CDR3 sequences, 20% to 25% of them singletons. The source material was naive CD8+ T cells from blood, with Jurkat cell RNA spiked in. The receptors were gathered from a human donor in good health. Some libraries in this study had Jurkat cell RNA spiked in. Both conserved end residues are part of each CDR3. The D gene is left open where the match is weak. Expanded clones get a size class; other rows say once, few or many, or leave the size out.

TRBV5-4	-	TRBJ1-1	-	CASSLGALTEAFF	TGTGCCAGCAGCTTGGGGGCACTTACTGAAGCTTTCTTT
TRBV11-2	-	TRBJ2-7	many	CASSPSRTAPSYEQYF	TGTGCCAGCAGCCCGTCCAGGACGGCGCCCTCGTACGAGCAGTACTTC
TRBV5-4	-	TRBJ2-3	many	CASSPMAVASSIDTQYF	TGTGCCAGCAGCCCTATGGCGGTAGCCTCATCTATTGATACGCAGTATTTT
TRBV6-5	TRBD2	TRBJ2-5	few	CASSYGRAVQETQYF	TGTGCCAGCAGTTACGGGAGGGCAGTTCAAGAGACCCAGTACTTC
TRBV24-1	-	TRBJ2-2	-	CATSDLEAGELFF	TGTGCCACCAGTGATTTGGAAGCCGGGGAGCTGTTTTTT
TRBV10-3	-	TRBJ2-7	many	CAISEGYEQYF	TGTGCCATCAGTGAGGGGTACGAGCAGTACTTC
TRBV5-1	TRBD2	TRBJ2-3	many	CASSETSGASTDTQYF	TGCGCCAGCAGCGAAACTAGCGGGGCTTCCACAGATACGCAGTATTTT
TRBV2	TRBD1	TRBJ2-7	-	CASIQGQREQYF	TGTGCCAGCATTCAGGGACAGCGGGAGCAGTACTTC
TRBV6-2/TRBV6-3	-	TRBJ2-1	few	CASNVGVGNEQFF	TGTGCCAGCAATGTGGGGGTCGGGAATGAGCAGTTCTTC
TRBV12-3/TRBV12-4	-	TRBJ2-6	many	CASSLEGANVLTF	TGTGCCAGCAGTTTGGAGGGGGCCAACGTCCTGACTTTC
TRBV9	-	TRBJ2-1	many	CASSAGERARPHNEQFF	TGTGCCAGCAGCGCGGGGGAGCGTGCTCGACCCCACAATGAGCAGTTCTTC
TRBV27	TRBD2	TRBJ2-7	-	CASSFGTSGRYEQYF	TGTGCCAGCAGTTTTGGGACTAGCGGGAGGTACGAGCAGTACTTC
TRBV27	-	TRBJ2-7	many	CASCPDGSLLYEQYF	TGTGCCAGCTGCCCCGACGGTTCGCTTCTCTACGAGCAGTACTTC
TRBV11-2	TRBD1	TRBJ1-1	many	CASSLHRDSYTEAFF	TGTGCCAGCAGCTTGCACCGGGACAGCTACACTGAAGCTTTCTTT
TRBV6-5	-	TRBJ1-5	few	CASSPQENGNQPQHF	TGTGCCAGCAGCCCACAGGAAAATGGCAATCAGCCCCAGCATTTT
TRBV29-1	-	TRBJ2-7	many	CSVVGGNEQYF	TGCAGCGTGGTCGGGGGCAACGAGCAGTACTTC
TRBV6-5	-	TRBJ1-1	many	CASSYSIGQDTEAFF	TGTGCCAGCAGTTACTCGATAGGCCAGGACACTGAAGCTTTCTTT
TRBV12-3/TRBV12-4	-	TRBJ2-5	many	CASSFLAGSVETQYF	TGTGCCAGCAGTTTCCTTGCCGGGAGTGTAGAGACCCAGTACTTC
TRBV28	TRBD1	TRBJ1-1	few	CASSFRGQLNTEAFF	TGTGCCAGCAGTTTTCGGGGACAGTTGAACACTGAAGCTTTCTTT
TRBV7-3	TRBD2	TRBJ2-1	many	CASSLQLADNEQFF	TGTGCCAGCAGCTTACAACTAGCGGACAATGAGCAGTTCTTC
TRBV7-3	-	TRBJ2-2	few	CASTAVANTGELFF	TGTGCCAGCACCGCGGTCGCGAACACCGGGGAGCTGTTTTTT
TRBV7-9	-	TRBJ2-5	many	CASSLVGGAGLQETQYF	TGTGCCAGCAGCTTAGTCGGGGGCGCGGGACTCCAAGAGACCCAGTACTTC
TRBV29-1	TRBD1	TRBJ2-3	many	CSVEDGTDSTDTQYF	TGCAGCGTTGAAGATGGGACAGACAGCACAGATACGCAGTATTTT
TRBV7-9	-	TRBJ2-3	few	CASSIGTPDTQYF	TGTGCCAGCAGCATCGGGACTCCAGATACGCAGTATTTT
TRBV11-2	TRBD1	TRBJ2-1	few	CASSLEDRGPMLSYNEQFF	TGTGCCAGCAGCTTAGAGGACAGGGGGCCTATGTTGTCCTACAATGAGCAGTTCTTC
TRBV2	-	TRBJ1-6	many	CASSEILGNSPLHF	TGTGCCAGCAGTGAAATCCTGGGTAATTCACCCCTCCACTTT
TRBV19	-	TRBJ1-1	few	CASSKQWNTEAFF	TGTGCCAGTAGTAAACAGTGGAACACTGAAGCTTTCTTT
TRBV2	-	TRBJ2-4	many	CASSEFASTAVDIQYF	TGTGCCAGCAGTGAATTTGCTAGCACAGCCGTGGACATTCAGTACTTC
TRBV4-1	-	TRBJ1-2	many	CASSHKDGEGSYGYTF	TGCGCCAGCAGCCACAAAGACGGAGAGGGTAGCTATGGCTACACCTTC
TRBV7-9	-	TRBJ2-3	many	CASREGITDTQYF	TGTGCCAGCAGGGAGGGGATCACAGATACGCAGTATTTT
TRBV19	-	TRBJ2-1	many	CASSTGTGPYNEQFF	TGTGCCAGCAGCACCGGGACTGGTCCCTACAATGAGCAGTTCTTC
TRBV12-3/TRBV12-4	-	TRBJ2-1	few	CASSLERHNEQFF	TGTGCCAGCAGTTTAGAGCGCCACAATGAGCAGTTCTTC
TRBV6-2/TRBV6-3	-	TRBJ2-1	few	CASSYSLGTPLRNEQFF	TGTGCCAGCAGTTACTCCCTTGGTACCCCTCTTCGGAATGAGCAGTTCTTC
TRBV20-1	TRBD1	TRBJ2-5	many	CSASFPWGQGAGETQYF	TGCAGTGCTAGTTTCCCATGGGGACAGGGCGCAGGGGAGACCCAGTACTTC
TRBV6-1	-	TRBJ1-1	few	CASSEGRQHKAFF	TGTGCCAGCAGTGAAGGACGTCAGCACAAAGCTTTCTTT
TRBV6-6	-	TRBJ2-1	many	CASSGPKRHEQFF	TGTGCCAGCAGTGGCCCGAAGCGTCATGAGCAGTTCTTC
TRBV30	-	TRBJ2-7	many	CAWSHSYEQYF	TGTGCCTGGAGCCATTCCTACGAGCAGTACTTC
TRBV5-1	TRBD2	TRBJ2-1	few	CASSLEAGLAGDEQFF	TGCGCCAGCAGCTTGGAAGCCGGACTAGCGGGGGATGAGCAGTTCTTC
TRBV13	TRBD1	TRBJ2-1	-	CASFSTEDRGNEQFF	TGTGCCAGCTTCTCTACCGAGGACAGGGGCAATGAGCAGTTCTTC
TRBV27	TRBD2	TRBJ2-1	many	CASSFLAGAYNEQFF	TGTGCCAGCAGTTTTCTAGCGGGGGCTTACAATGAGCAGTTCTTC
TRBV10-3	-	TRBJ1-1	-	CAISEGQSNTEAFF	TGTGCCATCAGTGAGGGGCAGTCGAACACTGAAGCTTTCTTT
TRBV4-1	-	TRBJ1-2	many	CASSLKTGTNYGYTF	TGCGCCAGCAGCCTTAAGACCGGGACCAACTATGGCTACACCTTC
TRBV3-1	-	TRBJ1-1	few	CASSQDHHPEAFF	TGTGCCAGCAGCCAAGATCACCACCCCGAAGCTTTCTTT
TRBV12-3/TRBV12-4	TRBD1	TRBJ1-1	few	CASGQGREASF	TGTGCCAGCGGACAGGGAAGAGAAGCTTCCTTT
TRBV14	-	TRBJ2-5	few	CASSQGSHLMETQYF	TGTGCCAGCAGCCAAGGTTCCCATCTTATGGAGACCCAGTACTTC
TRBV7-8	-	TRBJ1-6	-	CASSPMGSPLHF	TGTGCCAGCAGCCCAATGGGTTCACCCCTCCACTTT
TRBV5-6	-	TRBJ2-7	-	CASSYSYYEQYF	TGTGCCAGCAGCTACAGTTACTACGAGCAGTACTTC
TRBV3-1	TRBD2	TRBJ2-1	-	CASSQPSGILYNEQFF	TGTGCCAGCAGCCAGCCGAGCGGGATACTCTACAATGAGCAGTTCTTC
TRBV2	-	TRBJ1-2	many	CASRLGESIYGYTF	TGTGCCAGCAGATTGGGCGAAAGCATCTATGGCTACACCTTC
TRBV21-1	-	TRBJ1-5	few	CASSSGTHNSNQPQHF	TGTGCCAGCAGCAGCGGGACACATAATAGCAATCAGCCCCAGCATTTT
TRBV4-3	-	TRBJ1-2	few	CASSQDLPPGNYGYTF	TGCGCCAGCAGCCAAGATCTACCGCCAGGCAACTATGGCTACACCTTC
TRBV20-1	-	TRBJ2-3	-	CSAHPRWTGESDTQYF	TGCAGTGCCCATCCTCGTTGGACGGGGGAATCAGATACGCAGTATTTT
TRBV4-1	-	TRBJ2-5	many	CASSQGGGKTQYF	TGCGCCAGCAGCCAAGGAGGGGGGAAGACCCAGTACTTC
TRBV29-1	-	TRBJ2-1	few	CSVEDPSYDYQDYNEQFF	TGCAGCGTTGAAGATCCCTCTTATGACTATCAAGATTACAATGAGCAGTTCTTC
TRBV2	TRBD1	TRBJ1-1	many	CASSGGTVEAFF	TGTGCCAGCAGTGGGGGGACAGTAGAAGCTTTCTTT
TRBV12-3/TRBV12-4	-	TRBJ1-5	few	CASSPGTSSNQPQHF	TGTGCCAGCAGCCCGGGGACCTCCAGCAATCAGCCCCAGCATTTT
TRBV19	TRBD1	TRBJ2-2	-	CASREQGAGELFF	TGTGCCAGTAGGGAACAGGGGGCCGGGGAGCTGTTTTTT
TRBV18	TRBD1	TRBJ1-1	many	CASSPAPPGTDFEAFF	TGTGCCAGCTCACCGGCCCCGCCCGGGACAGATTTTGAAGCTTTCTTT
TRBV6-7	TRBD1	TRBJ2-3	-	CASSYSSCQGADTQYF	TGTGCCAGCAGTTACTCCTCCTGCCAGGGGGCAGATACGCAGTATTTT
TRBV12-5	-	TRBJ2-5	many	CASGLSTHQETQYF	TGTGCTAGTGGTTTGAGTACGCACCAAGAGACCCAGTACTTC